The 13 T cell receptor beta chains below all came from one sample that was sequenced in a study of T-cell reconstitution after alpha-beta-depleted transplantation in children. Unique molecular identifiers tagged the TCRbeta library. TCRdb recomputed calls from the PCR reads with MiXCR, one row per CDR3 protein. This sample yields over 200,000 distinct CDR3 sequences, of which about 15% are seen a single time; 43% belongs to the top ten. The material sequenced was PBMCs, mostly from graft donor cells, taken 360 days after TCRalphabeta/CD19-depleted stem cell transplant. The receptors here all came from a male patient between 2 and 10 years old who had a stem cell transplant for acute lymphoblastic leukemia, so the T cells may come from the graft donor.

For the CDR3, the DNA is TGCGCCAGCAGCCAATACGGGGGGATCGAGCAGTACTTC. As protein: CASSQYGGIEQYF. The chain joins TRBV4-3 to TRBJ2-7, with 7 nucleotides matching TRBD2. Germline-derived CDR1 and CDR2 are LGHNA and YSLEER. This CDR3 region has 13 residues. Trimming at V came to 2 bases and at J to 6 bases, leaving 4 bases not matched to a gene.

The rearrangement links TRBV9 to TRBJ2-6; 7 nucleotides align to TRBD2. Looked up from germline, CDR1 is SGDLS and CDR2 is YYNGEE. The junction had 6 bases not matched to a gene; V was cut back by 0 bases and J by 0 bases. The CDR3 has 18 amino acids. The CDR3 bases are TGTGCCAGCAGCGTAGACCCAGCGGGGCCCTCTGGGGCCAACGTCCTGACTTTC. Residues: CASSVDPAGPSGANVLTF. The entire variable domain, with the rest obtained from reference TRBV9 and TRBJ2-6, is as follows: DSGVTQTPKHLITATGQRVTLRCSPRSGDLSVYWYQQSLDQGLQFLIQYYNGEERAKGNILERFSAQQFPDLHSELNLSSLELGDSALYFCASSVDPAGPSGANVLTFGAGSRLTVL.

This clonotype was recorded a few times. The rearrangement joins TRBV7-9 to TRBJ2-7; TRBD2 matches at 9 bases. The ends lost 4 bases at V and 4 bases at J; junction bases unmatched: 8. Germline V lookup: CDR1 SEHNR, CDR2 FQNEAQ (reference sequence). There are 15 residues in the CDR3. CDR3 sequence reads: CASSSVGLAGYEQYF. As DNA, the CDR3 is TGTGCCAGCAGCTCCGTGGGACTAGCAGGATACGAGCAGTACTTC.

The genes are TRBV10-3 and TRBJ2-1, with D possibly TRBD2 on 6 matching bases. Trimming shortened V by 1 base and J by 3 bases, and 10 bases separated the two germline ends. This CDR3 contains 15 residues. The germline gives CDR1 ENHRY, CDR2 SYGVKD. The CDR3 bases are TGTGCCATCAGTGAGTTTGACGGGGGCTACAATGAGCAGTTCTTC. Translated: CAISEFDGGYNEQFF.

This clonotype was observed at least ten times. CDR3 loop: CASSDGIPSYNEQFF. In DNA form, the CDR3 reads TGTGCCAGCAGCGACGGAATCCCCTCCTACAATGAGCAGTTCTTC. The rearrangement uses TRBV6-2 or TRBV6-3 and TRBJ2-1; D not certain. The ends were cut back, 6 bases at V and 0 bases at J, with 12 bases in the middle. CDR1 MNHEY and CDR2 SVGEGT come from the germline V gene. The CDR3 contains 15 residues.

This clonotype occurred a few times. The V and J genes are TRBV2 and TRBJ2-2, with D possibly matching TRBD1 (6 bases). V lost 6 bases to trimming and J lost 2 bases, with 13 bases between them. Germline assignment: CDR1 SNHLY and CDR2 FYNNEI. The CDR3 is made up of 15 amino acids. The CDR3 DNA follows: TGTGCCAGCAGCCCCCAGGGGACAAACACCGGGGAGCTGTTTTTT. Its protein is CASSPQGTNTGELFF.

The rearrangement links TRBV29-1 to TRBJ2-7; D possibly corresponds to TRBD1 (6 bases). The CDR3 sequence is 12 residues long. Germline values: CDR1 SQVTM, CDR2 ANQGSEA. V lost 2 bases and J 2 bases, leaving 7 bases between the germline ends. CDR3 protein: CSVEKGAYEQYF. The CDR3 coding sequence is TGCAGCGTTGAAAAGGGGGCCTACGAGCAGTACTTC.

This clonotype occurred a few times. The V and J genes are TRBV7-9 and TRBJ2-3; D may be TRBD1 or TRBD2 (7 bases each). The CDR3 is 16 amino acids. Germline-derived CDR1 and CDR2 are SEHNR and FQNEAQ (reference sequence). The V end was cut by 6 bases, the J end by 0 bases, with 16 bases between. The CDR3 protein is CASRVPQGGSTDTQYF. The CDR3 nucleotides read TGTGCCAGCAGAGTACCGCAGGGGGGGAGCACAGATACGCAGTATTTT.

The V and J genes are TRBV5-1 and TRBJ1-2; D remains ambiguous. The CDR3 loop spans 16 amino acids. Germline loops: CDR1 SGHRS, CDR2 YFSETQ. Trimming stripped 0 bases from V and 4 bases from J, with 16 bases between. DNA for the CDR3: TGCGCCAGCAGCTTGGGGTCTGAGATTTTTCGCTATGGCTACACCTTC. Its translation: CASSLGSEIFRYGYTF.

CDR3 DNA sequence: TGTGCCAGCAGTTCCAGAGCGGGGGGTTACGAGCAGTACTTC. Its translation is CASSSRAGGYEQYF. The chain couples TRBV27 to TRBJ2-7; 9 bases align to TRBD2. The junction had 5 bases not matched to a gene; V was cut back by 4 bases and J by 4 bases. The CDR3 extends over 14 amino acids. The germline V gene has CDR1 MNHEY and CDR2 SMNVEV (reference sequence).

J is TRBJ1-1 and V is TRBV7-9; weak D call: TRBD1 (5 bases). V lost 6 bases to trimming and J lost 7 bases, with 12 bases between them. Germline V CDR1 and CDR2: SEHNR, FQNEAQ (reference sequence). The CDR3 consists of 12 residues. This CDR3 reads CASREDGGEAFF. CDR3 bases: TGTGCCAGCAGGGAGGACGGGGGTGAAGCTTTCTTT.

This sequence joins TRBV12-3 or TRBV12-4 and TRBJ2-3; TRBD2 matches at 8 bases. V shed 0 bases and J 3 bases; nucleotides not matched to a gene: 8. The CDR3 sequence is 17 residues long. The CDR3 nucleotides read TGTGCCAGCAGTTTAGCGCTCGGGGGGGCCCTGACAGATACGCAGTATTTT. Amino acids: CASSLALGGALTDTQYF.

The V and J genes are TRBV7-2 and TRBJ2-2; 9 bases are shared with TRBD2. Per the germline V gene, CDR1 is SGHTA and CDR2 is FQGNSA. Losses at the gene ends were 3 bases for V and 4 bases for J; bases not matched to a gene: 3. This CDR3 is built from 15 residues. This CDR3 is CASSLRGGGTGELFF. DNA for the CDR3: TGTGCCAGCAGCTTGCGGGGGGGTGGCACCGGGGAGCTGTTTTTT.